Listed here are 32 T cell receptor beta chains from one sample, sequenced in a study of human T cells and chemical hapten exposure. TCRdb reanalysed the 5' RACE reads using MiXCR and keeps one entry per CDR3 protein. The table has about 81,000 distinct CDR3 sequences, less than 9.5% seen once. Total RNA was isolated from whole blood that had not been fractionated. These receptors originate from a male donor in good health.

The gene calls are TRBV6-6 and TRBJ1-5; no reliable D call. The CDR3 covers 15 residues. Trimming took off 0 bases at V and 4 bases at J, with 10 bases between the two ends. Germline lookup yields CDR1 MNHNY and CDR2 SVGAGI (reference sequence). CDR3 in DNA: TGTGCCAGCAGTTACTCAGGCGGGCGGAATCAGCCCCAGCATTTT. Its translation is CASSYSGGRNQPQHF.

In its sample, this clonotype was seen many times. The J gene is TRBJ1-1, the V gene TRBV20-1; unclear D gene. V was clipped by 2 bases and J by 4 bases, with 11 bases between them. There are 13 residues in the CDR3. Germline CDR1 DFQATT, CDR2 SNEGSKA (reference sequence). The CDR3 region is CSARLQLGTEAFF. CDR3 coding DNA: TGCAGTGCTAGACTCCAATTAGGCACTGAAGCTTTCTTT.

This rearrangement joins TRBV9 to TRBJ1-5; D unclear. V was clipped by 4 bases and J by 0 bases, with 14 bases between them. CDR1 and CDR2 (germline): SGDLS, YYNGEE. The CDR3 runs 16 residues. The CDR3 region is CASSKWADNSNQPQHF. Written as DNA, the CDR3 is TGTGCCAGCAGCAAGTGGGCGGATAATAGCAATCAGCCCCAGCATTTT. The full variable domain, rest sourced from reference TRBV9 and TRBJ1-5, is DSGVTQTPKHLITATGQRVTLRCSPRSGDLSVYWYQQSLDQGLQFLIQYYNGEERAKGNILERFSAQQFPDLHSELNLSSLELGDSALYFCASSKWADNSNQPQHFGDGTRLSIL.

The table lists this clonotype with a few counts. This sequence joins TRBV3-1 and TRBJ1-1, with no clear D. The CDR3 loop spans 14 amino acids. Trimming stripped 5 bases from V and 0 bases from J, with 10 bases between. In germline, CDR1 is LGHDT, CDR2 YNNKEL (reference sequence). The CDR3 DNA reads TGTGCCAGCAGCATCCACGGCCTGAACACTGAAGCTTTCTTT. Residues: CASSIHGLNTEAFF.

The chain couples TRBV2 to TRBJ1-1, with D hard to call. V was cut by 1 base and J by 3 bases, with 6 bases left in between. This CDR3 contains 13 residues. CDR1 SNHLY and CDR2 FYNNEI come from the germline V gene. The CDR3 DNA reads TGTGCCAGCAGTGAAGGGACCTACACTGAAGCTTTCTTT. Its protein product is CASSEGTYTEAFF.

This chain joins TRBV24-1 and TRBJ1-5; tentatively, D is TRBD1 (6 bases). CDR3 length equals 14 residues. V was trimmed by 4 bases and J by 4 bases, leaving 10 bases between them. Germline CDR1 KGHDR, CDR2 SFDVKD. CDR3: CATSDRQANQPQHF. Written as DNA, the CDR3 is TGTGCCACCAGTGACCGACAGGCGAATCAGCCCCAGCATTTT.

This clonotype has just a few counts. The chain is built from TRBV7-9 and TRBJ1-1; D remains ambiguous. V dropped 1 base and J dropped 6 bases, with 12 bases sitting between them. CDR1 is SEHNR, CDR2 FQNEAQ, per germline (reference sequence). CDR3 length equals 14 residues. The DNA of the CDR3 is TGTGCCAGCAGCTTAGGGTCAAGGCCCCCTGAAGCTTTCTTT. It specifies CASSLGSRPPEAFF.

This clonotype was counted between two and nine times. The rearrangement joins TRBV6-6 to TRBJ1-5; 9 bases align to TRBD1. The CDR3 is made up of 14 amino acids. The V gene's germline CDR1 is MNHNY and CDR2 SVGAGI (reference sequence). The V gene end was trimmed by 5 bases and the J gene end by 6 bases; junction bases not matched to a gene: 5. The CDR3 bases are TGTGCCAGCAGTACGGGACAGGGACGTCAGCCCCAGCATTTT. Residues: CASSTGQGRQPQHF.

This clonotype was found many times. V and J are TRBV6-4 and TRBJ1-3; TRBD1 matches 7 bases. Germline V gene lookup returns CDR1 MRHNA and CDR2 SNTAGT. The length of the CDR3 is 15 residues. J was trimmed by 0 bases and V by 7 bases; bases with no gene match: 6. The CDR3 region has the DNA TGTGCCAGCATTGGGACAGCCAGCTCTGGAAACACCATATATTTT. This sequence encodes CASIGTASSGNTIYF.

This clonotype was detected ten times or more. The genes are TRBV28 and TRBJ2-1, with D tentatively TRBD2 (5 bases). Trimming removed 8 bases from V and 6 bases from J, with 20 bases in between. Germline CDR1 and CDR2: MDHEN and SYDVKM. The CDR3 length is 15 residues. The CDR3: CASCPSGRGGNEQFF. In DNA, the CDR3 is TGTGCCAGCTGTCCTTCCGGTCGGGGTGGCAATGAGCAGTTCTTC.

The DNA of the CDR3 is TGCGCCAGCAGTCGAGCTGCGGGTGCCTACGAGCAGTACTTC. It yields the protein CASSRAAGAYEQYF. This chain uses TRBV5-1 with TRBJ2-7; D perhaps matches TRBD2 (5 bases). Germline V gene sequence: CDR1 SGHRS, CDR2 YFSETQ. The CDR3 is 14 amino acids. V was clipped by 5 bases and J by 2 bases, with 14 bases between them.

This clonotype occurred a few times. V gene TRBV18 combines with J gene TRBJ2-7; D not resolved. V lost 3 bases to trimming and J lost 4 bases, with 10 bases between them. The CDR3 runs to 13 residues. Germline V gene sequence: CDR1 KGHSH, CDR2 LQKENI. The CDR3 DNA reads as TGTGCCAGCTCACCGCCGGAGAGTTACGAGCAGTACTTC. Residues: CASSPPESYEQYF.

This clonotype was observed many times. The chain uses TRBV3-1 and TRBJ2-6; perhaps D is TRBD1 or TRBD2 (5 bases each). The CDR3 is 14 residues long. Germline V gene data show CDR1 as LGHDT and CDR2 as YNNKEL (reference sequence). The V end lost 6 bases, the J end lost 4 bases, and 10 bases lay between the germline ends. The CDR3 protein is CASRLGTGANVLTF. The DNA of the CDR3 is TGTGCCAGCAGGCTAGGGACCGGGGCCAACGTCCTGACTTTC.

The chain recombines TRBV20-1 with TRBJ1-5; possible D gene TRBD1, 5 bases. Germline values: CDR1 DFQATT, CDR2 SNEGSKA (reference sequence). This CDR3 spans 14 amino acids. The germline V and J ends were trimmed by 2 bases and 0 bases, with 8 bases remaining between them. The CDR3 protein is CSARIQGSNQPQHF. Written as DNA, the CDR3 is TGCAGTGCTAGAATCCAGGGTAGCAATCAGCCCCAGCATTTT.

This clonotype has at least ten counts. V and J are TRBV10-2 and TRBJ2-5; D ambiguous. CDR3 length equals 12 residues. Germline assignment: CDR1 WSHSY and CDR2 SAAADI. The ends were cut back, 3 bases at V and 4 bases at J, with 6 bases in the middle. As DNA, the CDR3 is TGCGCCAGCAGTGACTACTCAGAGACCCAGTACTTC. Translation gives CASSDYSETQYF.

The sample holds a few counts of this clonotype. CDR3 nucleotides: TGTGCCAGCAGCTTAGAGTTTACAGATTACGAGCAGTACTTC. Residues: CASSLEFTDYEQYF. This sequence joins TRBV11-1 and TRBJ2-7; D is ambiguous. Trimming took 1 base from V and 4 from J, leaving 11 bases between them. The germline V gene encodes CDR1 SGHAT and CDR2 FQDESV (reference sequence). This CDR3 has 14 residues.

This clonotype was recorded at least ten times. The chain joins TRBV20-1 to TRBJ2-7, with a weak D call TRBD2 (5 bases). V was clipped by 5 bases and J by 2 bases, with 10 bases between them. The CDR3 totals 12 residues. CDR1 is DFQATT, CDR2 SNEGSKA, per germline (reference sequence). CDR3 in amino acids: CSASDGAYEQYF. The CDR3 DNA reads TGCAGTGCTTCGGACGGGGCCTACGAGCAGTACTTC.

In this sample, this clonotype turned up many times. The gene calls are TRBV7-8 and TRBJ1-1; D is unclear. Germline V CDR1 and CDR2: SGHVS, FQNEAQ. V lost 0 bases and J 4 bases, leaving 0 bases between the germline ends. CDR3 size: 11 residues. The CDR3 spells CASSLATEAFF. CDR3 nucleotides: TGTGCCAGCAGCTTAGCCACTGAAGCTTTCTTT.

For the CDR3, the DNA is TGCGCCAGCAGCTTGGCGGTTATCAGCTCCTACAATGAGCAGTTCTTC. Its translation: CASSLAVISSYNEQFF. This chain joins TRBV5-1 and TRBJ2-1, with D unclear. V lost 0 bases, J lost 0 bases, and 10 bases lay in between. CDR3 length: 16 amino acids. Per the germline V gene, CDR1 is SGHRS and CDR2 is YFSETQ.

This clonotype has a count of ten or more. This chain links TRBV6-6 with TRBJ1-1; the match to TRBD1 covers 8 bases. The length of the CDR3 is 15 residues. V trimming: 4 bases; J trimming: 3 bases; junction bases outside the gene matches: 7. The V gene's germline CDR1 is MNHNY and CDR2 SVGAGI (reference sequence). CDR3 residues: CASSSIGQGDTEAFF. The CDR3 region has the DNA TGTGCCAGCAGTTCCATCGGACAGGGCGACACTGAAGCTTTCTTT.

In its sample, this clonotype was seen once. V gene TRBV18 combines with J gene TRBJ2-3; 8 nucleotides agree with TRBD1. This CDR3 region has 15 residues. With V trimmed by 1 base and J by 3 bases, 3 bases remained unmatched. Germline V gene sequence: CDR1 KGHSH, CDR2 LQKENI. CDR3 bases: TGTGCCAGCTCACCACAGGGACAGGTAACAGATACGCAGTATTTT. Encoded protein: CASSPQGQVTDTQYF.

The rearrangement links TRBV7-2 to TRBJ2-3; D perhaps matches TRBD2 (6 bases). V lost 4 bases, J lost 2 bases, and 16 bases lay in between. The CDR3 runs 16 residues. From germline, CDR1 is SGHTA and CDR2 FQGNSA. CDR3 sequence reads: CASSYLGLSSTDTQYF. The CDR3 DNA reads as TGTGCCAGCAGCTATCTGGGACTTTCATCCACAGATACGCAGTATTTT.

This clonotype was seen many times. This chain joins TRBV6-1 and TRBJ2-3; 7 nucleotides match TRBD2. Germline CDR1 MNHNS, CDR2 SASEGT. The J segment lost 1 base and the V segment lost 1 base, leaving 2 bases of the junction unmatched. The CDR3 is 15 amino acids. CDR3 coding DNA: TGTGCCAGCAGTGAAGAGGCGGGGGGCACAGATACGCAGTATTTT. Its translation is CASSEEAGGTDTQYF.

Only a few counts were recorded for this clonotype. The V gene is TRBV12-3 or TRBV12-4, the J gene TRBJ1-1; D is unresolved. The CDR3 consists of 12 residues. Trimming removed 5 bases from V and 5 bases from J, with 9 bases in between. The CDR3 sequence is CASSPGPTEAFF. The CDR3, as DNA: TGTGCCAGCAGTCCCGGACCGACTGAAGCTTTCTTT.

This chain uses TRBV7-9 with TRBJ1-1; 10 bases are a match to TRBD1. The CDR3 extends over 17 amino acids. The V gene end was trimmed by 4 bases and the J gene end by 3 bases; junction bases not matched to a gene: 11. Germline V gene lookup returns CDR1 SEHNR and CDR2 FQNEAQ (reference sequence). This chain's CDR3 is CASSSRILTGGHTEAFF. CDR3 DNA sequence: TGTGCCAGCAGCTCTAGGATTTTGACAGGGGGCCACACTGAAGCTTTCTTT.

This rearrangement joins TRBV29-1 to TRBJ2-2; D is unclear. Germline values: CDR1 SQVTM, CDR2 ANQGSEA. The V end was cut by 7 bases, the J end by 2 bases, with 14 bases between. The CDR3 is made up of 14 amino acids. The CDR3 bases are TGCAGCGCCGACCCCCAAGGAAACACCGGGGAGCTGTTTTTT. Its protein is CSADPQGNTGELFF.

This clonotype has at least ten counts. The V gene is TRBV20-1, the J gene TRBJ1-5; no firm D call. The V gene lost 1 base and the J gene lost 5 bases, with 18 bases spanning the gap. Germline values: CDR1 DFQATT, CDR2 SNEGSKA (reference sequence). This CDR3 spans 16 amino acids. CDR3 in DNA: TGCAGTGCTAGAGCCCCAGGTGAAGACCTTGATCAGCCCCAGCATTTT. It specifies CSARAPGEDLDQPQHF.

V gene TRBV7-8 combines with J gene TRBJ2-1; 11 bases map to TRBD2. After removal of 4 bases from V and 14 bases from J, the junction contained 7 bases not matched to a gene. From germline, CDR1 is SGHVS and CDR2 FQNEAQ. The length of the CDR3 is 13 residues. The CDR3 loop reads CASSSNSGGGEFF. As DNA, the CDR3 is TGTGCCAGCAGCTCGAATAGCGGGGGGGGGGAGTTCTTC.

On this clonotype: One junction end does not reproduce the germline sequence, and a read error may be involved. The V and J genes are TRBV13 and TRBJ1-4; TRBD1 matches at 12 bases. This CDR3 is 19 amino acids long. The germline V gene encodes CDR1 PRHDT and CDR2 FYEKMQ (reference sequence). CDR3 amino acids: CASNLEGTGGVPTNEKLFF. CDR3 nucleotides: TGTGCCAGCAACTTAGAGGGGACAGGGGGCGTCCCAACTAATGAAAAACTGTTTTTT.

This clonotype was seen a few times. This rearrangement joins TRBV7-2 to TRBJ1-6; 9 bases line up with TRBD1. The CDR3 loop spans 16 amino acids. With 5 bases clipped from V and 4 bases from J, the junction kept 6 bases outside the gene matches. Germline V lookup: CDR1 SGHTA, CDR2 FQGNSA. CDR3: CASSPLGTGYNSPLHF. The CDR3 DNA is TGTGCCAGCAGCCCCCTTGGGACAGGGTATAATTCACCCCTCCACTTT.

This chain connects TRBV6-2 or TRBV6-3 to TRBJ1-1, with D unclear. CDR3 length: 12 amino acids. In germline, CDR1 is MNHEY, CDR2 SVGEGT. V shed 8 bases and J shed 0 bases, with 7 bases lying between them. The CDR3 reads CASGDVNTEAFF. CDR3 sequence (DNA): TGTGCCAGCGGAGATGTGAACACTGAAGCTTTCTTT.

Many counts were recorded for this clonotype. The CDR3 DNA reads as TGTGCCAGCAGTGAACCCGGGACAGGCTACAATGAGCAGTTCTTC. Its translation is CASSEPGTGYNEQFF. This chain links TRBV6-1 with TRBJ2-1, with 8 positions matching TRBD1. V lost 2 bases and J lost 3; bases outside the gene matches: 3. Germline CDR1 MNHNS, CDR2 SASEGT. This CDR3 contains 15 residues.